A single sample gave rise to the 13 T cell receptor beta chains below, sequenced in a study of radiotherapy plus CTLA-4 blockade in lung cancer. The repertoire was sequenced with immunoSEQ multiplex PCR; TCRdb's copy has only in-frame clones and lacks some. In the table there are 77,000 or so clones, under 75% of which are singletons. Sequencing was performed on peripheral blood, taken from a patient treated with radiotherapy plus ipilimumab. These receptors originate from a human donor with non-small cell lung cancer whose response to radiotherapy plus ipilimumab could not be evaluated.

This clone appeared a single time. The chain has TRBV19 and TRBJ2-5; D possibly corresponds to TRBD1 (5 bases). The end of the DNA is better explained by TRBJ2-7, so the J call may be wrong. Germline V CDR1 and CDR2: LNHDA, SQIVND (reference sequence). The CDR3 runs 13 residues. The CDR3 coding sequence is TGTGCCAGTAGTATATCCAGGGCCTACGAGCAGTACTTC. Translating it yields CASSISRAYEQYF.

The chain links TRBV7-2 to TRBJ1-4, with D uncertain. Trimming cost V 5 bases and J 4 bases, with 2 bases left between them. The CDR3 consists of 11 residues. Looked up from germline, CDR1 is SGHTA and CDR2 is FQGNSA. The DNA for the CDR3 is TGTGCCAGCAGCCTTAATGAAAAACTGTTTTTT. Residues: CASSLNEKLFF. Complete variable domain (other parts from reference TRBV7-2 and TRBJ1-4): GAGVSQSPSNKVTEKGKDVELRCDPISGHTALYWYRQSLGQGLEFLIYFQGNSAPDKSGLPSDRFSAERTGGSVSTLTIQRTQQEDSAVYLCASSLNEKLFFGSGTQLSVL.

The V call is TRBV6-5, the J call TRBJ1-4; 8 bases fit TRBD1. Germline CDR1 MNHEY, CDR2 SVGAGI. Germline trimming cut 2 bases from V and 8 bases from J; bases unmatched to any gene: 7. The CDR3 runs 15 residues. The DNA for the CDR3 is TGTGCCAGCAGTTACGCAGGGGGCGCGAGGGAAAAACTGTTTTTT. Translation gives CASSYAGGAREKLFF.

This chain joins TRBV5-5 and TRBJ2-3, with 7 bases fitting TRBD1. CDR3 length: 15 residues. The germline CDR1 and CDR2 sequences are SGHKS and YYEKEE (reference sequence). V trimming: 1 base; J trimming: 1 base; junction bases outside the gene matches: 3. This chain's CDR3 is CASSLRDRRTDTQYF. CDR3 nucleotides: TGTGCCAGCAGCTTGCGGGACAGACGCACAGATACGCAGTATTTT.

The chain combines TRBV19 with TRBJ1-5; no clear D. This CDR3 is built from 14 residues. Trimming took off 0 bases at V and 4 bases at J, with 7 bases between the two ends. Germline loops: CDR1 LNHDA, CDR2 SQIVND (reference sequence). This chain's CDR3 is CASSIDKRNQPQHF. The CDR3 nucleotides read TGTGCCAGTAGTATAGACAAGCGGAATCAGCCCCAGCATTTT. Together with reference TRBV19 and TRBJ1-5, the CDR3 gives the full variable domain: DGGITQSPKYLFRKEGQNVTLSCEQNLNHDAMYWYRQDPGQGLRLIYYSQIVNDFQKGDIAEGYSVSREKKESFPLTVTSAQKNPTAFYLCASSIDKRNQPQHFGDGTRLSIL.

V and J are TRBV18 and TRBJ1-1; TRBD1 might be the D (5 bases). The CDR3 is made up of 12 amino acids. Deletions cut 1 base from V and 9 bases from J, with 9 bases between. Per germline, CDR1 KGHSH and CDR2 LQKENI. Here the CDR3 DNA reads TGTGCCAGCTCACCACAGCCAGGGCAAGCTTTCTTT. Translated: CASSPQPGQAFF. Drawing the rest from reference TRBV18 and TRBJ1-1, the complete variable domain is NAGVMQNPRHLVRRRGQEARLRCSPMKGHSHVYWYRQLPEEGLKFMVYLQKENIIDESGMPKERFSAEFPKEGPSILRIQQVVRGDSAAYFCASSPQPGQAFFGQGTRLTVV.

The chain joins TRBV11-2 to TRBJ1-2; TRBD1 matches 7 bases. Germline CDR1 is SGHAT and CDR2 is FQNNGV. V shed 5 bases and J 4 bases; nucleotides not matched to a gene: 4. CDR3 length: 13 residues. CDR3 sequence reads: CASSPTGPYGYTF. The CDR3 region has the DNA TGTGCCAGCAGCCCGACAGGGCCCTATGGCTACACCTTC.

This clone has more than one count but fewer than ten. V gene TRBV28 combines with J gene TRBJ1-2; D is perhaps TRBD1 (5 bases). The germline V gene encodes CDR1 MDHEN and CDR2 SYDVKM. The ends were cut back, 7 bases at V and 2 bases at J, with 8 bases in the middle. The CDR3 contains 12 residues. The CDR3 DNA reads TGTGCCAGCATGACAGAAAACTATGGCTACACCTTC. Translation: CASMTENYGYTF.

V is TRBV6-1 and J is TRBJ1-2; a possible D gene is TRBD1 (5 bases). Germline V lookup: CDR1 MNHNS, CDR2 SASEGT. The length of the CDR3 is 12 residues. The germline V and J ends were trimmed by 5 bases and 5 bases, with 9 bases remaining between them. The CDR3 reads CASSSQGYGYTF. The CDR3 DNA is TGTGCCAGCAGTTCCCAGGGTTATGGCTACACCTTC.

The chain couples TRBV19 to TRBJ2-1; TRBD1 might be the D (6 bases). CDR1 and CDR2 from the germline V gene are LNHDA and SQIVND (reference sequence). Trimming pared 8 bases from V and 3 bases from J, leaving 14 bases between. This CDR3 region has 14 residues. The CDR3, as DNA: TGTGCCAGTGGCCGGGACACCCACTACAATGAGCAGTTCTTC. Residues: CASGRDTHYNEQFF.

CDR3 amino acids: CATRQGGYDTEAFF. CDR3 coding DNA: TGCGCCACCCGACAGGGGGGGTATGACACTGAAGCTTTCTTT. The chain joins TRBV10-2 to TRBJ1-1; 9 bases line up with TRBD1. V lost 10 bases to trimming and J lost 3 bases; unmatched junction nucleotides: 9. Germline V gene sequence: CDR1 WSHSY, CDR2 SAAADI. The CDR3 spans 14 residues.

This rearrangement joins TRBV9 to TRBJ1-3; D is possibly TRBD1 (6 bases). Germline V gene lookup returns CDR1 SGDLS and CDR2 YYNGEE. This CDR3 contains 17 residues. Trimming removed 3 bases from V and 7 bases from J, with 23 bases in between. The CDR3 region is CASSDARQASISNTIYF. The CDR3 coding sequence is TGTGCCAGCAGCGACGCGCGACAGGCCTCTATCAGTAACACCATATATTTT.

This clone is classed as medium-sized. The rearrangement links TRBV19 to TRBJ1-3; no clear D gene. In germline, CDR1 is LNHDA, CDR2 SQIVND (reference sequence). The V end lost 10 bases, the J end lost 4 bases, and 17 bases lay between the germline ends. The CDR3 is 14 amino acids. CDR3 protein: CATRGPRRGNTIYF. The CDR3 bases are TGTGCCACCCGAGGGCCCAGGAGAGGAAACACCATATATTTT.